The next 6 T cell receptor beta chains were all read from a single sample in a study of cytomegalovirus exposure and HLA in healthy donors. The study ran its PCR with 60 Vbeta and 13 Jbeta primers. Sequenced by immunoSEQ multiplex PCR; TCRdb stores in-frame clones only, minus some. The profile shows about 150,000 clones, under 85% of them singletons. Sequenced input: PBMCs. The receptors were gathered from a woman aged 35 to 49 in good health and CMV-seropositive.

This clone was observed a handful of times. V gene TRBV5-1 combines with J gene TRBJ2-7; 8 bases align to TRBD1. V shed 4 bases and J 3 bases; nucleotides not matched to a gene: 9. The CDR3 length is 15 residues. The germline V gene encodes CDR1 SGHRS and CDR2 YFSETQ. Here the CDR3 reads CASSPQGQEDYEQYF. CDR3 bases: TGCGCCAGCAGCCCTCAGGGACAGGAAGACTACGAGCAGTACTTC.

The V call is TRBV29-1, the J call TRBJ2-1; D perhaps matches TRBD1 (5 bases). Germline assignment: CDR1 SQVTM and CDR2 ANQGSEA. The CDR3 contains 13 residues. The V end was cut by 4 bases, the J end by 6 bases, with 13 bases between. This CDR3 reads CSVGSGSGNEQFF. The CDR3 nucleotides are TGCAGCGTTGGGTCAGGGTCTGGCAATGAGCAGTTCTTC.

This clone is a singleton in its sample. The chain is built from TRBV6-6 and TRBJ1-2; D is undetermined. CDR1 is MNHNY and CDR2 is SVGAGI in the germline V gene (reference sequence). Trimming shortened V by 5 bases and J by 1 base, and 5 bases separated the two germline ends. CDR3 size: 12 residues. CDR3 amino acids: CASSRDNYGYTF. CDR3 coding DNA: TGTGCCAGCAGTCGGGATAACTATGGCTACACCTTC.

The DNA of the CDR3 is TGTGCTAGTGGTTTAGCACTTTCTTCCGGGACAGGGGGTTCTGGAAACACCATATATTTT. This sequence encodes CASGLALSSGTGGSGNTIYF. The chain carries TRBV12-5 and TRBJ1-3, with 11 bases lining up with TRBD1. In germline, CDR1 is LGHNT, CDR2 FRNRAP. Losses at the gene ends were 3 bases for V and 1 base for J; bases not matched to a gene: 14. The CDR3 is 20 amino acids.

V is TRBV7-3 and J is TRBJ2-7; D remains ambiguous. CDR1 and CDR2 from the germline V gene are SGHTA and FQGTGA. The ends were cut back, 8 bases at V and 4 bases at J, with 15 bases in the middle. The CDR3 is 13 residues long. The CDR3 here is CASPKLNSYEQYF. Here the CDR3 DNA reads TGTGCCAGCCCAAAGCTAAACTCATACGAGCAGTACTTC.

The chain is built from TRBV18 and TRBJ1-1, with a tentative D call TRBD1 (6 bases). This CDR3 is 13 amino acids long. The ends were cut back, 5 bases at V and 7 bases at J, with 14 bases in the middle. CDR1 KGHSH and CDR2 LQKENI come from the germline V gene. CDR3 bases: TGTGCCAGCTCAACGAAGACAGGACTTGAAGCTTTCTTT. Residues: CASSTKTGLEAFF.